Sequencing of this T cell receptor beta chain was carried out in a study of early T cells in non-severe SARS-CoV-2 infection. As for the study in general: Sequencing used unsorted whole-blood bulk RNA, so chains lack pairing. Overall study results and limits: Missing private and CD4 specificities, VDJdb matching favored anti-spike CD8 responses.

For this clonotype: Antigen unknown.

The CDR3 runs to 16 residues. The ends lost 5 bases at V and 5 bases at J; junction bases unmatched: 8. CDR1 is SEHNR and CDR2 is FQNEAQ in the germline V gene (reference sequence). The TCR library protocol attached unique molecular identifiers to the individual cDNA molecules. TCRdb used MiXCR to reprocess the 5' RACE reads, holding one entry per CDR3 protein. The sample holds about 97,000 distinct CDR3 sequences; 13% are singletons and the top ten take 6.2%. The chain couples TRBV7-9 to TRBJ2-3; 12 bases are a match to TRBD2. The sequence was obtained from an adult who was a healthcare worker with PCR-confirmed SARS-CoV-2 infection or an uninfected control (not recorded which). Sequencing was done on a sample of whole blood. The DNA for the CDR3 is TGTGCCAGCAGCGTTCTACTAGCGGGAGGTGGAGATACGCAGTATTTT. Amino acids: CASSVLLAGGGDTQYF.